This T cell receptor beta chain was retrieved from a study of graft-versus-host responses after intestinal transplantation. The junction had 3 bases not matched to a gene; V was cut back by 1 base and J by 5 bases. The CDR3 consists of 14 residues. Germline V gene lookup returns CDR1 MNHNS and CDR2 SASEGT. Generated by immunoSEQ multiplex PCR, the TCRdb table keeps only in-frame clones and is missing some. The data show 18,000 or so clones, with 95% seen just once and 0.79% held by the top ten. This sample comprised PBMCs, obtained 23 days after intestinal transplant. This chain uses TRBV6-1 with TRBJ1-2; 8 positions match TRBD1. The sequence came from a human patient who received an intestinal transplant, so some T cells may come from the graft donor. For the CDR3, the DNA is TGTGCCAGCAGTGAAGTGACAGGGGAGTATGGCTACACCTTC. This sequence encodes CASSEVTGEYGYTF.